This T cell receptor (beta chain) came from a study of radiation and T cells in renal cell carcinoma. The assay was immunoSEQ multiplex PCR, and TCRdb's table has in-frame clones only and misses some. The sample holds approximately 120,000 clones, approximately 78% seen once. Noted time point: baseline pretreatment blood. This sample's treatment: 15 Gy SBRT to primary tumor, nephrectomy 4 weeks later. Sequencing used blood, obtained from a patient whose treatment included radiotherapy and nephrectomy. The source is a woman aged 55-70 years with renal cell carcinoma.

CDR3 amino acids: CASSRTSGKSEQFF. CDR3 DNA sequence: TGTGCCAGCAGCCGGACTAGCGGGAAGTCTGAGCAGTTCTTC. The V and J genes are TRBV14 and TRBJ2-1; the match to TRBD2 covers 12 bases. The CDR3 runs to 14 residues. The V and J ends lost 4 bases and 9 bases, in that order; junction bases with no gene match: 4. CDR1 is SGHDN and CDR2 is FVKESK in the germline V gene.